This T cell receptor beta chain appears in the sequencing data of a study of T cell repertoires in cytomegalovirus infection. About the research overall: Recently described HLA-C-restricted plus well-studied HLA-B-restricted CMV epitopes were used. Indications of both CMV infection and matching HLA type were provided by public TCR beta signatures.

In the case of this clonotype: What it binds is unknown.

CDR3 length: 16 residues. V was pared by 4 bases and J by 1 base, with 7 bases of the junction left unmatched. The V gene's germline CDR1 is MNHEY and CDR2 SVGEGT. Study-level results: Carriers of CMV plus the relevant HLA were identified by cumulative public TCR beta family frequency. Dominating the ex vivo response were TCR beta clonotypes that were CMV-specific and HLA-C-restricted.

TCRdb itself ran the reads through MiXCR, one entry per CDR3 protein. The sample holds 80,000 or so distinct CDR3 sequences; approximately 24% are singletons and the top ten take 50%. The sequenced sample was CD8+ T cells from cultured PBMCs, obtained from culture after CMV antigen stimulation. The V gene is TRBV6-2 or TRBV6-3, the J gene TRBJ1-5; 7 bases agree with TRBD1. The clonotype was recovered from a human donor in good health (CMV status not recorded). Some clones in this sample may be carry-over from other donors' samples. The CDR3 region is CASSWGGGQSNQPQHF. In nucleotides, the CDR3 is TGTGCCAGCAGTTGGGGAGGGGGCCAAAGCAATCAGCCCCAGCATTTT.